The 27 T cell receptor beta chains presented below share a single source sample, sequenced in a study of blood T cell repertoires in COVID-19 (dated by TCRdb to the early 2020s). Libraries were prepared through the immunoSEQ multiplex PCR assay. Imported from immuneACCESS, the table was reduced by TCRdb to in-frame sequences with V and J called. These copies leave out some clones; in studies compared against another copy, an unresolved V gene accounts for under half, and the cause of the remainder is not known. The sample data list around 110,000 clones, and 86% of these were observed just once. The ten biggest clones cover around 4% of the sample. The sample comprised peripheral blood. Every receptor here comes from a man between 40 and 49 years old with acute or convalescent COVID-19.

This chain joins TRBV5-6 and TRBJ1-5; 7 nucleotides match TRBD1. Per germline, CDR1 SGHDT and CDR2 YYEEEE. This CDR3 spans 16 amino acids. V lost 4 bases and J lost 2; bases outside the gene matches: 9. CDR3 nucleotides: TGTGCCAGCAGCCTGTACAGGGGATTGGGCAATCAGCCCCAGCATTTT. Its translation is CASSLYRGLGNQPQHF.

Only a few counts were recorded for this clone. The V and J genes are TRBV3-1 (or the pseudogene TRBV3-2) and TRBJ2-7; the D is unclear. Trimming removed 7 bases from V and 1 base from J, with 17 bases in between. This CDR3 has 15 amino acids. Looked up from germline, CDR1 is LGHDT and CDR2 is YNNKEL (reference sequence). CDR3 nucleotides: TGTGCCAGCACCCGTAACGATGGCAGTTCCTACGAGCAGTACTTC. Translating gives CASTRNDGSSYEQYF.

The V call is TRBV18, the J call TRBJ1-3, with a weak D call TRBD1 (6 bases). The CDR3 consists of 18 residues. V lost 3 bases and J 2 bases, leaving 20 bases between the germline ends. Germline CDR1 and CDR2: KGHSH and LQKENI. The CDR3 DNA reads as TGTGCCAGCTCACCGGGTCCCACAGGGCGGATGACTGGAAACACCATATATTTT. Its protein is CASSPGPTGRMTGNTIYF.

This chain uses TRBV7-9 with TRBJ1-2; TRBD1 matches at 7 bases. CDR1 and CDR2 (germline): SEHNR, FQNEAQ (reference sequence). The CDR3 has 16 amino acids. Losses at the gene ends were 5 bases for V and 1 base for J; bases not matched to a gene: 10. The CDR3 here is CASSTPPGQLNYGYTF. CDR3 bases: TGTGCCAGCAGCACTCCCCCGGGACAGCTTAACTATGGCTACACCTTC.

V usage is TRBV19 and J usage is TRBJ1-5; possibly TRBD1 for D (6 bases). V was shortened by 5 bases and J by 4 bases, with 12 bases between the two germline ends. Germline CDR1 is LNHDA and CDR2 is SQIVND (reference sequence). The CDR3 has 14 amino acids. The CDR3 spells CASSLHRENQPQHF. DNA of the CDR3: TGTGCCAGTAGTCTGCACAGGGAGAATCAGCCCCAGCATTTT. The entire variable domain, with the rest obtained from reference TRBV19 and TRBJ1-5, is as follows: DGGITQSPKYLFRKEGQNVTLSCEQNLNHDAMYWYRQDPGQGLRLIYYSQIVNDFQKGDIAEGYSVSREKKESFPLTVTSAQKNPTAFYLCASSLHRENQPQHFGDGTRLSIL.

V and J are TRBV18 and TRBJ2-5; a weak D match, TRBD1 (5 bases). This CDR3 is built from 16 residues. Trimming removed 0 bases from V and 5 bases from J, with 16 bases in between. Germline V CDR1 and CDR2: KGHSH, LQKENI. CDR3 residues: CASSPPQVFKPETQYF. The CDR3 DNA reads as TGTGCCAGCTCACCACCACAGGTTTTCAAGCCGGAGACCCAGTACTTC.

The CDR3 sequence is CASSQGGTFEQFF. The CDR3 DNA sequence: TGTGCCAGCAGCCAAGGCGGGACGTTTGAGCAGTTCTTC. The chain employs TRBV3-1 (or the pseudogene TRBV3-2) and TRBJ2-1, with a tentative D call TRBD2 (6 bases). Deletions cut 1 base from V and 9 bases from J, with 10 bases between. The CDR3 totals 13 residues. Germline V gene data show CDR1 as LGHDT and CDR2 as YNNKEL (reference sequence).

V is TRBV6-5 and J is TRBJ1-5; tentative D call: TRBD1 (6 bases). Germline loops: CDR1 MNHEY, CDR2 SVGAGI. Trimming took off 6 bases at V and 0 bases at J, with 12 bases between the two ends. The CDR3 loop spans 15 amino acids. CDR3: CASRSDSASNQPQHF. DNA for the CDR3: TGTGCCAGCAGGTCGGACAGCGCTAGCAATCAGCCCCAGCATTTT.

This sequence joins TRBV19 and TRBJ2-2; D unclear. Between the trimmed V and J ends, which lost 2 bases and 0 bases, there was a span of 7 bases. CDR3 size: 15 residues. Germline V CDR1 and CDR2: LNHDA, SQIVND (reference sequence). CDR3 sequence (DNA): TGTGCCAGTAGTATAAGACAACCGAACACCGGGGAGCTGTTTTTT. Residues: CASSIRQPNTGELFF. The full variable domain, in which reference TRBV19 and TRBJ2-2 provide the parts outside the CDR3, is DGGITQSPKYLFRKEGQNVTLSCEQNLNHDAMYWYRQDPGQGLRLIYYSQIVNDFQKGDIAEGYSVSREKKESFPLTVTSAQKNPTAFYLCASSIRQPNTGELFFGEGSRLTVL.

This clone was counted only a few times. The chain links TRBV30 to TRBJ2-3, with no clear D. Germline-derived CDR1 and CDR2 are GTSNPN and SVGIG (reference sequence). There are 14 residues in the CDR3. V shed 5 bases and J shed 3 bases, with 15 bases lying between them. This CDR3 reads CAWVPSVRTDTQYF. In DNA, the CDR3 is TGTGCCTGGGTCCCTAGTGTACGAACAGATACGCAGTATTTT.

The rearrangement joins TRBV24-1 to TRBJ2-7, with D uncertain. The V end was cut by 0 bases, the J end by 2 bases, with 13 bases between. Per the germline V gene, CDR1 is KGHDR and CDR2 is SFDVKD. This CDR3 region has 16 residues. In nucleotides, the CDR3 is TGTGCCACCAGTGATTTGGGGCCGCTTGGCGCCTACGAGCAGTACTTC. Amino acids: CATSDLGPLGAYEQYF.

The rearrangement links TRBV7-2 to TRBJ2-2; TRBD2 aligns across 9 bases. This CDR3 comprises 15 residues. Looked up from germline, CDR1 is SGHTA and CDR2 is FQGNSA. The ends lost 3 bases at V and 8 bases at J; junction bases unmatched: 7. CDR3 amino acids: CASSLAGGPIGELFF. The CDR3, as DNA: TGTGCCAGCAGCTTGGCGGGAGGGCCGATAGGGGAGCTGTTTTTT. Full variable domain (outside the CDR3, taken from reference TRBV7-2 and TRBJ2-2): GAGVSQSPSNKVTEKGKDVELRCDPISGHTALYWYRQSLGQGLEFLIYFQGNSAPDKSGLPSDRFSAERTGGSVSTLTIQRTQQEDSAVYLCASSLAGGPIGELFFGEGSRLTVL.

This clone showed up just once. The rearrangement joins TRBV9 to TRBJ2-4; possible D gene TRBD1, 5 bases. The V gene lost 0 bases and the J gene lost 8 bases, with 15 bases spanning the gap. Per the germline V gene, CDR1 is SGDLS and CDR2 is YYNGEE. This CDR3 has 15 amino acids. CDR3 in DNA: TGTGCCAGCAGCGTAGAGGCAGGGCGAGAGGACATTCAGTACTTC. It specifies CASSVEAGREDIQYF.

The rearrangement links TRBV19 to TRBJ1-2; D perhaps matches TRBD1 (5 bases). The germline gives CDR1 LNHDA, CDR2 SQIVND (reference sequence). The CDR3 runs 14 residues. Trimming pared 5 bases from V and 2 bases from J, leaving 12 bases between. DNA for the CDR3: TGTGCCAGTAGTTTCACAGACAGAAACTATGGCTACACCTTC. It specifies CASSFTDRNYGYTF.

V is TRBV19 and J is TRBJ1-1; D is undetermined. V lost 6 bases and J 1 base, leaving 24 bases between the germline ends. CDR3 length equals 18 residues. From germline, CDR1 is LNHDA and CDR2 SQIVND (reference sequence). The CDR3 DNA reads as TGTGCCAGTAGGCTTGACGCGGGCCCTTCCGCATGGAACACTGAAGCTTTCTTT. This sequence encodes CASRLDAGPSAWNTEAFF.

This chain links TRBV6-5 with TRBJ2-7, with TRBD1 identical over 9 bases. V shed 2 bases and J 6 bases; nucleotides not matched to a gene: 8. This CDR3 has 15 amino acids. Germline-derived CDR1 and CDR2 are MNHEY and SVGAGI. The CDR3 reads CASSYAGTGHPEQYF. CDR3 nucleotides: TGTGCCAGCAGTTACGCCGGGACAGGGCATCCCGAGCAGTACTTC.

The V gene is TRBV5-1, the J gene TRBJ2-3; a weak D match, TRBD2 (7 bases). There are 15 residues in the CDR3. Trimming took 4 bases from V and 5 from J, leaving 17 bases between them. The germline V gene has CDR1 SGHRS and CDR2 YFSETQ. CDR3 in DNA: TGCGCCAGCAGCAGGGGGGGCCAACAAGGAGATACGCAGTATTTT. It yields the protein CASSRGGQQGDTQYF. Drawing the rest from reference TRBV5-1 and TRBJ2-3, the complete variable domain is KAGVTQTPRYLIKTRGQQVTLSCSPISGHRSVSWYQQTPGQGLQFLFEYFSETQRNKGNFPGRFSGRQFSNSRSEMNVSTLELGDSALYLCASSRGGQQGDTQYFGPGTRLTVL.

The V and J genes are TRBV5-5 and TRBJ1-1; D remains ambiguous. V was shortened by 2 bases and J by 1 base, with 12 bases between the two germline ends. This CDR3 is built from 15 residues. Germline V CDR1 and CDR2: SGHKS, YYEKEE (reference sequence). CDR3 coding DNA: TGTGCCAGCAGCTTTCACCGGGAGGCGAACACTGAAGCTTTCTTT. Its protein product is CASSFHREANTEAFF.

The CDR3 here is CASSLGGMNTEAFF. The CDR3 bases are TGTGCCAGCAGCTTGGGGGGCATGAACACTGAAGCTTTCTTT. The rearrangement joins TRBV5-8 to TRBJ1-1; weak D call: TRBD1 (5 bases). CDR1 is SGHTS, CDR2 YDEGEE, per germline. The CDR3 is 14 amino acids. Trimming pared 0 bases from V and 0 bases from J, leaving 6 bases between.

As regards this clone: Other DNA variants within this sample encode the same CDR3. The V gene is TRBV5-8, the J gene TRBJ2-3; the match to TRBD2 covers 9 bases. The CDR3 is made up of 16 amino acids. Per the germline V gene, CDR1 is SGHTS and CDR2 is YDEGEE. V was clipped by 0 bases and J by 0 bases; unmatched bases: 2. This CDR3 is CASSLGTSGSTDTQYF. CDR3 in DNA: TGTGCCAGCAGCTTGGGTACTAGCGGGAGCACAGATACGCAGTATTTT.

This chain joins TRBV5-1 and TRBJ2-5, with 9 nucleotides matching TRBD2. Trimming cost V 10 bases and J 4 bases; bases outside gene matches: 11. The CDR3 consists of 14 residues. CDR1 and CDR2 (germline): SGHRS, YFSETQ. CDR3 amino acids: CASGEAGGPETQYF. The CDR3 DNA sequence: TGCGCCTCCGGGGAGGCGGGGGGGCCAGAGACCCAGTACTTC. Filled out from reference TRBV5-1 and TRBJ2-5, the complete variable domain reads KAGVTQTPRYLIKTRGQQVTLSCSPISGHRSVSWYQQTPGQGLQFLFEYFSETQRNKGNFPGRFSGRQFSNSRSEMNVSTLELGDSALYLCASGEAGGPETQYFGPGTRLLVL.

The V call is TRBV5-1, the J call TRBJ2-7, with D tentatively TRBD2 (6 bases). The CDR3 runs 16 residues. CDR1 and CDR2 from the germline V gene are SGHRS and YFSETQ. Trimming pared 3 bases from V and 3 bases from J, leaving 19 bases between. In DNA form, the CDR3 reads TGCGCCAGCAGCTCACTACCGGGAGCGGGCCTCTACGAGCAGTACTTC. Translating gives CASSSLPGAGLYEQYF.

This clone was counted between two and nine times. The gene calls are TRBV9 and TRBJ2-5; 14 bases are shared with TRBD2. Germline lookup yields CDR1 SGDLS and CDR2 YYNGEE. This CDR3 has 17 amino acids. With V trimmed by 0 bases and J by 5 bases, 6 bases remained unmatched. The CDR3 loop reads CASSVGTSGGYGETQYF. The CDR3 DNA reads TGTGCCAGCAGCGTAGGGACTAGCGGGGGGTATGGGGAGACCCAGTACTTC.

The chain carries TRBV6-5 and TRBJ2-4, with D unclear. This CDR3 is built from 11 residues. CDR1 MNHEY and CDR2 SVGAGI come from the germline V gene. V gave up 4 bases and J gave up 6 bases, with 4 bases separating them. For the CDR3, the DNA is TGTGCCAGCAGTTCGAGAAACATTCAGTACTTC. This encodes CASSSRNIQYF.

The chain carries TRBV3-1 (or the pseudogene TRBV3-2) and TRBJ2-5; TRBD2 is a possible D gene (7 bases). CDR1 is LGHDT, CDR2 YNNKEL, per germline (reference sequence). The CDR3 is 15 residues long. V was cut by 0 bases and J by 5 bases, with 13 bases left in between. For the CDR3, the DNA is TGTGCCAGCAGCCAAGATAGGGGGGGCGGCGAGACCCAGTACTTC. It codes for CASSQDRGGGETQYF.

The CDR3 DNA sequence: TGTGCCAGCAGCCCACAGGACAGGGGGATAGGAGCTTTCTTT. As protein: CASSPQDRGIGAFF. J is TRBJ1-1 and V is TRBV7-9; 10 bases match TRBD1. After removal of 5 bases from V and 10 bases from J, the junction contained 10 bases not matched to a gene. Per the germline V gene, CDR1 is SEHNR and CDR2 is FQNEAQ (reference sequence). This CDR3 is 14 amino acids long. Combining the CDR3 with reference TRBV7-9 and TRBJ1-1 gives the whole variable domain DTGVSQNPRHKITKRGQNVTFRCDPISEHNRLYWYRQTLGQGPEFLTYFQNEAQLEKSRLLSDRFSAERPKGSFSTLEIQRTEQGDSAMYLCASSPQDRGIGAFFGQGTRLTVV.

J is TRBJ2-1 and V is TRBV7-2, with 8 bases that match TRBD2. Germline V gene sequence: CDR1 SGHTA, CDR2 FQGNSA. This CDR3 region has 16 residues. Trimming took 6 bases from V and 4 from J; bases not matched to a gene: 11. The CDR3: CASRRATAGGYNEQFF. The CDR3 coding sequence is TGTGCCAGCAGACGCGCGACGGCGGGGGGATACAATGAGCAGTTCTTC.